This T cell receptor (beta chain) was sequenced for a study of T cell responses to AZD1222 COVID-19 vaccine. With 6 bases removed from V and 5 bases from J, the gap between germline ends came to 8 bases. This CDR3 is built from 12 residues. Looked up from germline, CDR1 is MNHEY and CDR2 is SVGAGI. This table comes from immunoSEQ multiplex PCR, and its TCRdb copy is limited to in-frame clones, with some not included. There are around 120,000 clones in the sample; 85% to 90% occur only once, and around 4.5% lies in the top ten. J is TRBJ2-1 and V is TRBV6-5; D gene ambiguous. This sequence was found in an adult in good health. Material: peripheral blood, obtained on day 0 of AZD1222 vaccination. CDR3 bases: TGTGCCAGCAGGCAGGTTAACAATGAGCAGTTCTTC. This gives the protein CASRQVNNEQFF.